The 16 T cell receptor beta chains below all came from one sample that was sequenced in a study of blood T cells in healthy people across ages. Primed by a sample-barcoded 5' primer and a J-beta primer mix, a second PCR proceeded for about 6 to 11 cycles. TCRdb independently ran MiXCR on the 5' RACE reads; one entry per CDR3 protein. The sample yields 1.5 million to 2 million distinct CDR3 sequences, 40% to 55% seen once. Sequencing was performed on blood. Receptors were obtained from a woman between 40 and 50 years old in good health.

The table lists this clonotype with a few counts. The rearrangement links TRBV7-9 to TRBJ2-1; D possibly corresponds to TRBD2 (6 bases). Germline CDR1 and CDR2: SEHNR and FQNEAQ (reference sequence). Trimming stripped 3 bases from V and 12 bases from J, with 15 bases between. The CDR3 spans 13 residues. CDR3 in amino acids: CASSLPTGSPQFF. CDR3 DNA sequence: TGTGCCAGCAGCTTGCCTACCGGGAGCCCGCAGTTCTTC.

This clonotype has just a few counts. The rearrangement links TRBV6-2 or TRBV6-3 to TRBJ1-5; D possibly corresponds to TRBD1 (6 bases). V lost 11 bases to trimming and J lost 2 bases, with 13 bases between them. Germline assignment: CDR1 MNHEY and CDR2 SVGEGT. CDR3 length equals 13 residues. The CDR3 spells CAAGVLGNQPQHF. In DNA, the CDR3 is TGTGCCGCAGGGGTCTTAGGCAATCAGCCCCAGCATTTT.

This chain links TRBV4-2 with TRBJ2-7; 10 positions agree with TRBD2. The J call may be incorrect, as the DNA end agrees better with TRBJ2-5. CDR1 LGHNA and CDR2 YNFKEQ come from the germline V gene. CDR3 size: 17 residues. CDR3 in amino acids: CASSQDLSGGTRETQYF. CDR3 bases: TGTGCCAGCAGCCAAGATCTTAGCGGGGGGACGCGAGAGACCCAGTACTTC.

The rearrangement joins TRBV4-1 to TRBJ2-3; 10 bases match TRBD1. From germline, CDR1 is MGHRA and CDR2 YSYEKL. After removal of 0 bases from V and 13 bases from J, the junction contained 10 bases not matched to a gene. The CDR3 is made up of 15 amino acids. The CDR3 coding sequence is TGCGCCAGCAGCCAAGAGCCTGCCGGGACAGGGGTTGAGTATTTT. Translating it yields CASSQEPAGTGVEYF.

This clonotype was detected once. The V and J genes are TRBV29-1 and TRBJ2-7; possibly TRBD2 for D (6 bases). In germline, CDR1 is SQVTM, CDR2 ANQGSEA. CDR3 length equals 13 residues. V was shortened by 1 base and J by 3 bases, with 10 bases between the two germline ends. CDR3 loop: CSVEGGILYEQYF. DNA for the CDR3: TGCAGCGTTGAAGGCGGGATCCTCTACGAGCAGTACTTC.

This clonotype was counted a few times. The genes are TRBV6-2 or TRBV6-3 and TRBJ2-4; D is unresolved. This CDR3 is built from 16 residues. Trimming removed 7 bases at V and 1 base at J, with 17 bases between. Germline CDR1 reads MNHEY; CDR2 reads SVGEGT. The CDR3 loop reads CASKVERTIAKNIQYF. DNA of the CDR3: TGTGCCAGCAAGGTTGAGAGAACCATCGCCAAAAACATTCAGTACTTC.

This clonotype has only a few counts. The genes are TRBV14 and TRBJ2-7; no firm D call. V lost 0 bases and J 3 bases, leaving 15 bases between the germline ends. The CDR3 spans 16 residues. CDR1 SGHDN and CDR2 FVKESK come from the germline V gene. The CDR3 DNA sequence: TGTGCCAGCAGCCAAGATATTGGCTACTCCCGCTACGAGCAGTACTTC. Translating it yields CASSQDIGYSRYEQYF.

This sequence joins TRBV14 and TRBJ1-2, with D unresolved. V lost 3 bases and J 4 bases, leaving 12 bases between the germline ends. The CDR3 is 14 residues long. Germline V lookup: CDR1 SGHDN, CDR2 FVKESK. The CDR3: CASSQATAIYGYTF. The CDR3 DNA sequence: TGTGCCAGCAGCCAGGCTACAGCCATCTATGGCTACACCTTC.

The V call is TRBV7-9, the J call TRBJ2-1, with D possibly TRBD2 on 5 matching bases. CDR1 SEHNR and CDR2 FQNEAQ come from the germline V gene (reference sequence). V was clipped by 2 bases and J by 15 bases, with 11 bases between them. This CDR3 spans 11 amino acids. The chain's CDR3 is CASSLRGDPFF. Here the CDR3 DNA reads TGTGCCAGCAGCTTACGGGGTGATCCGTTCTTC.

This chain links TRBV5-1 with TRBJ2-7; 8 bases line up with TRBD2. The CDR3 contains 17 residues. The germline gives CDR1 SGHRS, CDR2 YFSETQ. V trimming: 4 bases; J trimming: 1 base; junction bases outside the gene matches: 13. CDR3 DNA sequence: TGCGCCAGCAGCCCACTTCCGGCCGCGGGGGGTTCCTACGAGCAGTACTTC. Translating it yields CASSPLPAAGGSYEQYF.

The chain couples TRBV28 to TRBJ2-1; weak D call: TRBD1 (6 bases). The CDR3 loop spans 14 amino acids. Looked up from germline, CDR1 is MDHEN and CDR2 is SYDVKM. V shed 3 bases and J shed 7 bases, with 13 bases lying between them. The CDR3 coding sequence is TGTGCCAGCAGTTTTCAGGGGCGCGTAAATGAGCAGTTCTTC. The encoded protein is CASSFQGRVNEQFF.

This clonotype showed up just a few times. The chain uses TRBV13 and TRBJ2-3, with 8 bases lining up with TRBD2. This CDR3 is 21 amino acids long. The V and J ends lost 2 bases and 0 bases, in that order; junction bases with no gene match: 19. Germline V lookup: CDR1 PRHDT, CDR2 FYEKMQ (reference sequence). The CDR3 sequence is CASSLFGVAGIQTTSTDTQYF. In DNA form, the CDR3 reads TGTGCCAGCAGCTTATTCGGGGTAGCGGGGATACAGACTACTAGCACAGATACGCAGTATTTT.

Only a few counts were recorded for this clonotype. This rearrangement joins TRBV2 to TRBJ1-2, with D unresolved. There are 10 residues in the CDR3. Germline-derived CDR1 and CDR2 are SNHLY and FYNNEI. V was trimmed by 4 bases and J by 6 bases, leaving 3 bases between them. The CDR3 loop is CASSGHGYTF. DNA for the CDR3: TGTGCCAGCAGTGGACATGGCTACACCTTC.

In DNA form, the CDR3 reads TGCGCCAGCAGACCCTTAACCACAGATACGCAGTATTTT. As protein: CASRPLTTDTQYF. The rearrangement joins TRBV5-1 to TRBJ2-3; no firm D call. The V and J ends lost 5 bases and 2 bases respectively, with 9 bases between them. This CDR3 has 13 residues. Germline CDR1 SGHRS, CDR2 YFSETQ. The whole variable domain, remainder taken from reference TRBV5-1 and TRBJ2-3, is KAGVTQTPRYLIKTRGQQVTLSCSPISGHRSVSWYQQTPGQGLQFLFEYFSETQRNKGNFPGRFSGRQFSNSRSEMNVSTLELGDSALYLCASRPLTTDTQYFGPGTRLTVL.

This clonotype was picked up a small number of times. V is TRBV4-2 and J is TRBJ2-1, with D perhaps assigned TRBD1 or TRBD2 (5 bases each). The CDR3 is 15 amino acids. Trimming left V 0 bases short and J 4 bases short, with 10 bases between. CDR1 is LGHNA and CDR2 is YNFKEQ in the germline V gene. The CDR3 DNA is TGTGCCAGCAGCCAAGATACGGGACCATACAATGAGCAGTTCTTC. Translated: CASSQDTGPYNEQFF.

This clonotype was observed a handful of times. The chain links TRBV29-1 to TRBJ2-5; the D gene is possibly TRBD1 (5 bases). Germline loops: CDR1 SQVTM, CDR2 ANQGSEA. V lost 7 bases to trimming and J lost 10 bases, with 19 bases between them. The CDR3 length is 12 residues. The CDR3 here is CSAKQGTLGQYF. The CDR3 region has the DNA TGCAGCGCCAAGCAGGGAACCCTCGGCCAGTACTTC.